A selection of T cell receptor beta chains follows, all from one sample in a study of T cell responses to AZD1222 COVID-19 vaccine. Profiling relied on immunoSEQ multiplex PCR, and the TCRdb table lists in-frame clones only, not all of them. Of roughly 93,000 clones listed, roughly 90% are singletons. This sample comprised peripheral blood, obtained on day 0 of AZD1222 vaccination. These receptors were taken from an adult in good health. Each CDR3 is given with its conserved first and last residue. The order of the fields is CDR3 DNA, CDR3 protein, V gene, clone size, D gene, J gene. A D gene is named only where the DNA matches it firmly. Expanded clones are given a class, and other clones once, few, many or no size at all.

CDR3nt: TGTGCCAGCAGCTATGGTCGGGGGGAGGACTCTGAAGCTTTCTTT; CDR3aa: CASSYGRGEDSEAFF; v_gene: TRBV27; abundance: NA; d_gene: NA; j_gene: TRBJ1-1
CDR3nt: TGTGCCAGCAGTTTTTCAGGGGCCAATGAAAAACTGTTTTTT; CDR3aa: CASSFSGANEKLFF; v_gene: TRBV28; abundance: NA; d_gene: NA; j_gene: TRBJ1-4
CDR3nt: TGTGCCAGCAGCTTGATCTCACCGCCCTACGAGCAGTACTTC; CDR3aa: CASSLISPPYEQYF; v_gene: TRBV5-4; abundance: NA; d_gene: NA; j_gene: TRBJ2-7
CDR3nt: TGCGCCAGCAGCTTAACAGACCAAGAGACCCAGTACTTC; CDR3aa: CASSLTDQETQYF; v_gene: TRBV5-1; abundance: NA; d_gene: NA; j_gene: TRBJ2-5
CDR3nt: TGCGCCAGCAGGGAGGGACCGCCGAACACTGAAGCTTTCTTT; CDR3aa: CASREGPPNTEAFF; v_gene: TRBV10-2; abundance: NA; d_gene: NA; j_gene: TRBJ1-1
CDR3nt: TGTGCCATCAGTGGCCGCGGGGAAAAACTGTTTTTT; CDR3aa: CAISGRGEKLFF; v_gene: TRBV10-3; abundance: NA; d_gene: NA; j_gene: TRBJ1-4
CDR3nt: TGTGCCAGTATAGGGCTCCCGGGAGAGACCCAGTACTTC; CDR3aa: CASIGLPGETQYF; v_gene: TRBV19; abundance: NA; d_gene: NA; j_gene: TRBJ2-5
CDR3nt: TGTGCCATCAGTGAAACAGGGGGCAATGAGCAGTTCTTC; CDR3aa: CAISETGGNEQFF; v_gene: TRBV10-3; abundance: NA; d_gene: TRBD1; j_gene: TRBJ2-1
CDR3nt: TGTGCCACCAGTGCCCGAGGCGGGGGGAGGGACGGATCGATGGAGCAGTACTTC; CDR3aa: CATSARGGGRDGSMEQYF; v_gene: TRBV24-1; abundance: NA; d_gene: TRBD2; j_gene: TRBJ2-7
CDR3nt: TGTGCCAGCAGCGATCGGGGGTCTGGGGCCAACGTCCTGACTTTC; CDR3aa: CASSDRGSGANVLTF; v_gene: TRBV11-3; abundance: few; d_gene: NA; j_gene: TRBJ2-6
CDR3nt: TGTGCCAGCATTGACCCGTTGGGAGAGACCCAGTACTTC; CDR3aa: CASIDPLGETQYF; v_gene: TRBV6-6; abundance: once; d_gene: NA; j_gene: TRBJ2-5
CDR3nt: TGTGCCAGCAGCTTAGTGCTTGGCGGTAATGAAAAACTGTTTTTT; CDR3aa: CASSLVLGGNEKLFF; v_gene: TRBV7-2; abundance: NA; d_gene: NA; j_gene: TRBJ1-4
CDR3nt: TGTGCCAGCAGTGAAAATGGCGGTAACCAGCCCCAGCATTTT; CDR3aa: CASSENGGNQPQHF; v_gene: TRBV6-1; abundance: NA; d_gene: NA; j_gene: TRBJ1-5
CDR3nt: TGTGCCAGCAGCCCTTTGTCCTCTGGAAACACCATATATTTT; CDR3aa: CASSPLSSGNTIYF; v_gene: TRBV3-1/TRBV3-2; abundance: once; d_gene: NA; j_gene: TRBJ1-3
CDR3nt: TGCAGTGCTAGTGAGGCGACTAGTATCTCCTACAATGAGCAGTTCTTC; CDR3aa: CSASEATSISYNEQFF; v_gene: TRBV20-1; abundance: NA; d_gene: NA; j_gene: TRBJ2-1
CDR3nt: TGTGCCAGCTCACCAGGACAAAGCCTCTACGAGCAGTACTTC; CDR3aa: CASSPGQSLYEQYF; v_gene: TRBV18; abundance: NA; d_gene: NA; j_gene: TRBJ2-7